This TCR beta chain was sequenced for a study of blood T cell repertoires in COVID-19. Background on the study: The analysed material was cDNA or gDNA that came from T cells, B-cell-depleted T cells, or PBMCs.

In the source study's methods: Nucleated cell counts were estimated from reference gene primer amplification. Assay: immunoSEQ multiplex PCR; the TCRdb copy retains only in-frame clones and omits some. The V and J calls and the clone size are those of that table, but D and trimming were determined from the DNA. This sample has under 45,000 clones, with around 85% found just once. Trimming took off 0 bases at V and 5 bases at J, with 14 bases between the two ends. CDR1 SGDLS and CDR2 YYNGEE come from the germline V gene. The CDR3 covers 15 residues. Material: peripheral blood. This TCR came from a man aged 45-65 years with active COVID-19. This chain uses TRBV9 with TRBJ2-5; D possibly corresponds to TRBD2 (5 bases). CDR3 DNA sequence: TGTGCCAGCAGCGTAGATACGGGAACTTTCGAGACCCAGTACTTC. Its protein is CASSVDTGTFETQYF. Full variable domain (missing parts from reference TRBV9 and TRBJ2-5): DSGVTQTPKHLITATGQRVTLRCSPRSGDLSVYWYQQSLDQGLQFLIQYYNGEERAKGNILERFSAQQFPDLHSELNLSSLELGDSALYFCASSVDTGTFETQYFGPGTRLLVL.